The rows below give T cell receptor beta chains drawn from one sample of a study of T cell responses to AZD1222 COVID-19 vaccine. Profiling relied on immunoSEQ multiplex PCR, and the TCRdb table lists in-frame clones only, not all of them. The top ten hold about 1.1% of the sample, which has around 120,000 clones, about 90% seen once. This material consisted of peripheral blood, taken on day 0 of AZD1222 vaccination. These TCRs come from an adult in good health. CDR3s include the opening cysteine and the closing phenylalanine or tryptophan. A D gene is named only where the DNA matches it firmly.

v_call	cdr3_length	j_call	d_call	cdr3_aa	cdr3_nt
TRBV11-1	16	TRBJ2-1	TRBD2	CASSFLEGGRYNEQFF	TGTGCCAGCAGCTTCCTCGAGGGAGGGCGGTACAATGAGCAGTTCTTC
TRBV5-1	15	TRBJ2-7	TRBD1	CASSQGTGSTYEQYF	TGCGCCAGCAGCCAGGGGACAGGGTCGACCTACGAGCAGTACTTC
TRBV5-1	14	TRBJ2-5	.	CASSLRHPQETQYF	TGCGCCAGCAGCTTACGACACCCTCAAGAGACCCAGTACTTC
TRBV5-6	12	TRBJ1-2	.	CASSPRTQGYTF	TGTGCCAGCAGCCCTAGGACACAGGGCTACACCTTC
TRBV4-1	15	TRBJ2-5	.	CASSQGGRALETQYF	TGCGCCAGCAGCCAAGGGGGGCGAGCTTTAGAGACCCAGTACTTC
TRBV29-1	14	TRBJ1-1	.	CSVGHRWMNTEAFF	TGCAGCGTTGGTCACAGGTGGATGAACACTGAAGCTTTCTTT
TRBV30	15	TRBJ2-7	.	CAWSVPGDRDYEQYF	TGTGCCTGGAGTGTCCCGGGAGATCGGGACTACGAGCAGTACTTC
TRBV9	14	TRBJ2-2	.	CASSTLGATGELFF	TGTGCCAGCAGCACCCTGGGGGCCACCGGGGAGCTGTTTTTT
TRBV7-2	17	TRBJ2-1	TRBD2	CASSLVSGTSGINEQFF	TGTGCCAGCAGCTTAGTTAGTGGGACTAGCGGGATCAATGAGCAGTTCTTC
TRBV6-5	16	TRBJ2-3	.	CASSYSRRSSTDTQYF	TGTGCCAGCAGTTACTCGAGGCGGAGTAGCACAGATACGCAGTATTTT